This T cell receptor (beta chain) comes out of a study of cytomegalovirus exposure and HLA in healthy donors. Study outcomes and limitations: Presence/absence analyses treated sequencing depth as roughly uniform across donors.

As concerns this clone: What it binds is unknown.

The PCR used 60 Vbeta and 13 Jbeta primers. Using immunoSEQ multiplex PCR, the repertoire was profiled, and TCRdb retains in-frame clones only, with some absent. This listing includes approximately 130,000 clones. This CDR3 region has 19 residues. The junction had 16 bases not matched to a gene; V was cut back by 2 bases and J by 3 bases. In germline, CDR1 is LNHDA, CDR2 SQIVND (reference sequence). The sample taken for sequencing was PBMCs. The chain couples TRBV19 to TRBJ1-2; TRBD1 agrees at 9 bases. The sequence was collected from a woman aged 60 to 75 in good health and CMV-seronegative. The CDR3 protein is CASSISGSGTGINYYGYTF. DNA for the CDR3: TGTGCCAGTAGTATATCCGGTTCCGGGACAGGGATTAACTACTATGGCTACACCTTC.